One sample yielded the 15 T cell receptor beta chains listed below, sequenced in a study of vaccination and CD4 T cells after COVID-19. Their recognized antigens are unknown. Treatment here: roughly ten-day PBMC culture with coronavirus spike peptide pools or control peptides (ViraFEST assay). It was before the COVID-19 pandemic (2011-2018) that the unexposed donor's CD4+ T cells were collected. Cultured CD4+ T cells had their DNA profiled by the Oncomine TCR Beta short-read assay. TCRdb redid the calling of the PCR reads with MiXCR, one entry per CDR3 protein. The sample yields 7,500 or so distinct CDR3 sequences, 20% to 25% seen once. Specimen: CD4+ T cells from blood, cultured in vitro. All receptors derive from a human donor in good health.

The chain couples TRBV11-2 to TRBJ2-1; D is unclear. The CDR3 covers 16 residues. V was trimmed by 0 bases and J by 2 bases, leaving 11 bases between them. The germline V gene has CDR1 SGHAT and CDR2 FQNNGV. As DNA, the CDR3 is TGTGCCAGCAGCTTAGATGAGGTGACCGCCTACAATGAGCAGTTCTTC. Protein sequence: CASSLDEVTAYNEQFF.

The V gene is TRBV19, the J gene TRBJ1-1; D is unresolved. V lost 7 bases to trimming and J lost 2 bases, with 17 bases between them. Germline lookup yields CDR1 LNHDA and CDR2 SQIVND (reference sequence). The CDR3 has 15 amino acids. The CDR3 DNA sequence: TGTGCCAGTATGCCCACCAGTTCCATAAACACTGAAGCTTTCTTT. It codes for CASMPTSSINTEAFF.

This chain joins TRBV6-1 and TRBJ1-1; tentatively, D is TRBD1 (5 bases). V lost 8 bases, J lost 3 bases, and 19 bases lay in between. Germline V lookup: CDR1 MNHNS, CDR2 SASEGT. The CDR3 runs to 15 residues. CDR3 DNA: TGTGCCAGCGAACGTCAGGGATCGGGCGACACTGAAGCTTTCTTT. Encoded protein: CASERQGSGDTEAFF.

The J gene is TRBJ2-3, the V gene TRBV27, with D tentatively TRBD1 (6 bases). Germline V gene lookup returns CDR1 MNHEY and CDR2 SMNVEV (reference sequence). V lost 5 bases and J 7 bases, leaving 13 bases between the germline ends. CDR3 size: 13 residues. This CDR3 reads CASSLTGKNTQYF. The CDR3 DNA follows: TGTGCCAGCAGTCTAACAGGGAAAAATACGCAGTATTTT.

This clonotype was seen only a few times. The CDR3 spells CAYDGAYGYTF. The DNA of the CDR3 is TGTGCCTACGACGGGGCTTATGGCTACACCTTC. This chain joins TRBV30 and TRBJ1-2, with TRBD1 as a possible D gene (5 bases). Between the trimmed V and J ends, which lost 7 bases and 5 bases, there was a span of 11 bases. This CDR3 spans 11 amino acids. Germline V gives CDR1 GTSNPN, CDR2 SVGIG (reference sequence).

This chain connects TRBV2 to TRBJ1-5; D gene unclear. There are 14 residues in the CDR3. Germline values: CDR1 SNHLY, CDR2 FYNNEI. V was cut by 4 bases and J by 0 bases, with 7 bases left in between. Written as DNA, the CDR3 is TGTGCCAGCAGTGTTTTTATTAGCAATCAGCCCCAGCATTTT. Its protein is CASSVFISNQPQHF.

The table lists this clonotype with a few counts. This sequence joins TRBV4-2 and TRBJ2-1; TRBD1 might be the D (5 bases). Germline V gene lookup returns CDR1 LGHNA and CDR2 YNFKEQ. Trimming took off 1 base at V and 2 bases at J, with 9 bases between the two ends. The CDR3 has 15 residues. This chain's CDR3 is CASSQVPRAYNEQFF. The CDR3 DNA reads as TGTGCCAGCAGCCAAGTCCCCAGGGCCTACAATGAGCAGTTCTTC.

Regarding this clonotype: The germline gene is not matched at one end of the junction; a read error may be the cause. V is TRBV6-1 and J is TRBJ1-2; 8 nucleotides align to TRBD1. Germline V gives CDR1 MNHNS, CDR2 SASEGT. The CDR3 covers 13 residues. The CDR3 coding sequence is TGTACCAGCAGGACGGACAGGGATGAAGGCTACACCTTC. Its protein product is CTSRTDRDEGYTF.

The CDR3 DNA sequence: TGCGCCAGCAGTGAGCCTACAGGGAAAACTAGCTCCTATAATTCACCCCTCCACTTT. Its translation is CASSEPTGKTSSYNSPLHF. The V gene is TRBV10-2, the J gene TRBJ1-6; perhaps TRBD1 as D (6 bases). V dropped 2 bases and J dropped 0 bases, with 17 bases sitting between them. The length of the CDR3 is 19 residues. CDR1 is WSHSY and CDR2 is SAAADI in the germline V gene.

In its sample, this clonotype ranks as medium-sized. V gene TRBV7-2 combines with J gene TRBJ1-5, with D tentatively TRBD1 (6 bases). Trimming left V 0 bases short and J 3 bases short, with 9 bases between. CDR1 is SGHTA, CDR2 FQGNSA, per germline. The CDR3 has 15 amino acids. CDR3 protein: CASSLARGANQPQHF. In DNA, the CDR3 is TGTGCCAGCAGCTTAGCGCGGGGGGCCAATCAGCCCCAGCATTTT.

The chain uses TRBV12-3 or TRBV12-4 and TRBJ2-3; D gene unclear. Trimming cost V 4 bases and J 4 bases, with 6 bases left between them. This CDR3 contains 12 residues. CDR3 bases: TGTGCCAGCAGTTCTAGAGCAGATACGCAGTATTTT. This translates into CASSSRADTQYF.

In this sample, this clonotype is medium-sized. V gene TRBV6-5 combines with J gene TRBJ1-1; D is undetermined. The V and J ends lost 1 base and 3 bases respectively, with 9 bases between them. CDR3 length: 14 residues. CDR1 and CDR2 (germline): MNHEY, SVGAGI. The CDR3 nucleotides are TGTGCCAGCAGTTACTTCGGGGAGGACACTGAAGCTTTCTTT. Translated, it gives CASSYFGEDTEAFF.

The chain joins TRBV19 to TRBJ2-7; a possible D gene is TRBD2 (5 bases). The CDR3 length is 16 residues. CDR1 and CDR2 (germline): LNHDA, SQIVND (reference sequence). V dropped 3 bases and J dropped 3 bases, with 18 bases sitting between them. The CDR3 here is CASSISGVLRGYEQYF. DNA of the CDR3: TGTGCCAGTAGTATTTCCGGGGTATTACGGGGCTACGAGCAGTACTTC.

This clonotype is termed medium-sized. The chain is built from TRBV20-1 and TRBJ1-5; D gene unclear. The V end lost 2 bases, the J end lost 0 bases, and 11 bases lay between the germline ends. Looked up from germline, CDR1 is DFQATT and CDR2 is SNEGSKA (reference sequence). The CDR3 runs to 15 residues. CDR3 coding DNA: TGCAGTGCTAGAAGGGAACGGTATAGCAATCAGCCCCAGCATTTT. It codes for CSARRERYSNQPQHF.

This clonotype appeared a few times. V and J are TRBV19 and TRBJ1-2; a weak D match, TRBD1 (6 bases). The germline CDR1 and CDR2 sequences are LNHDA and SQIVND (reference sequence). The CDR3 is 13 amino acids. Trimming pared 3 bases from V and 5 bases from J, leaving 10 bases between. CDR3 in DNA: TGTGCCAGTAGTATGGGAGGGGGTTATGGCTACACCTTC. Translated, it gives CASSMGGGYGYTF.